These 5 T cell receptor beta chains share one sample of origin, sequenced in a study of technical replicates of blood from several donors. Generated by immunoSEQ multiplex PCR, the TCRdb table keeps only in-frame clones and is missing some. The sample shows approximately 95,000 clones, around 96% of them seen only once. Source material: T cells isolated from PBMCs. Receptors originate from a human donor in good health.

This clone was observed once. The rearrangement uses TRBV2 and TRBJ2-7; tentatively, D is TRBD1 (5 bases). Trimming cost V 3 bases and J 7 bases, with 16 bases left between them. CDR1 is SNHLY, CDR2 FYNNEI, per germline. The CDR3 totals 14 residues. The CDR3 sequence is CASSDSDGAREQYF. The CDR3 DNA reads TGTGCCAGCAGTGACTCGGATGGGGCTCGGGAGCAGTACTTC.

J is TRBJ2-7 and V is TRBV2, with D maybe TRBD2 (5 bases). Germline loops: CDR1 SNHLY, CDR2 FYNNEI. The CDR3 totals 14 residues. V was shortened by 6 bases and J by 3 bases, with 15 bases between the two germline ends. The CDR3 nucleotides are TGTGCCAGCAGGTCTCAGAGCGGAGTCTACGAGCAGTACTTC. Translating gives CASRSQSGVYEQYF.

V gene TRBV6-1 combines with J gene TRBJ1-5, with D perhaps matching TRBD1 (6 bases). CDR3 length: 14 amino acids. V lost 6 bases to trimming and J lost 7 bases, with 16 bases between them. Germline V gene sequence: CDR1 MNHNS, CDR2 SASEGT. CDR3 in amino acids: CASSQAGAGQPQHF. The CDR3 DNA reads as TGTGCCAGCAGCCAAGCGGGGGCTGGACAGCCCCAGCATTTT.

The chain joins TRBV15 to TRBJ1-1; D not certain. Per the germline V gene, CDR1 is LNHNV and CDR2 is YYDKDF (reference sequence). Between the trimmed V and J ends, which lost 7 bases and 5 bases, there was a span of 14 bases. The CDR3 is 13 residues long. The CDR3 loop is CATTSRGVTEAFF. DNA for the CDR3: TGTGCCACCACCTCGCGGGGAGTAACTGAAGCTTTCTTT.

The chain joins TRBV6-6 to TRBJ2-3; the D is unclear. V gave up 6 bases and J gave up 0 bases, with 4 bases separating them. The CDR3 length is 12 residues. Germline CDR1 and CDR2: MNHNY and SVGAGI (reference sequence). CDR3 amino acids: CASRTSTDTQYF. In nucleotides, the CDR3 is TGTGCCAGCAGAACTAGCACAGATACGCAGTATTTT.